This T cell receptor beta chain was observed in a study of blood T cell repertoires in COVID-19. Study-wide context: Italy, Spain and the United States were the sources of the convalescent and acute COVID-19 samples.

Germline V gene lookup returns CDR1 SGHTS and CDR2 YDEGEE. The CDR3 consists of 17 residues. Recovery among Cohort 3 donors was established by two negative PCRs, clearance, or symptom resolution. Source study methods: Amplification of reference gene primers was used by the study to estimate nucleated cell counts. Only in-frame clones appear in the TCRdb table, and some are missing; sequencing was by immunoSEQ multiplex PCR. From that table come the V and J calls and clone size; the DNA was used to work out D and trimming. The sample lists about 220,000 clones, around four fifths occurring once. Regarding this clone: Its ends do not fully match the called genes, so a read error is possible.

The sample was PBMCs or T cells enriched from blood (not recorded which). V and J are TRBV5-8 and TRBJ2-3; D is perhaps TRBD2 (6 bases). This clonotype was sampled from a middle-aged man who had recovered from COVID-19. The CDR3 DNA sequence: TGTGCCAGCAACTTGGGGAATAGCGGAACCTACACAGATACGCAGTATTTT. It yields the protein CASNLGNSGTYTDTQYF.